What follows are 6 T cell receptor beta chains derived from one specimen sequenced in a study of OX40 agonist ivuxolimab in advanced cancers. Assay: immunoSEQ multiplex PCR; the TCRdb copy retains only in-frame clones and omits some. The sample includes tens of thousands of clones, roughly 93% seen only once; the top ten take 2.5% to 3%. The sequencing here drew on CD4+ or CD8+ T cells sorted from blood, taken in a trial of the OX40 agonist ivuxolimab. The receptors stem from an adult with an advanced solid tumor such as melanoma, head and neck, liver or kidney cancer.

V is TRBV19 and J is TRBJ1-4; no clear D. The CDR3 is 15 amino acids. The germline V and J ends were trimmed by 3 bases and 4 bases, with 12 bases remaining between them. Per the germline V gene, CDR1 is LNHDA and CDR2 is SQIVND (reference sequence). The CDR3 loop reads CASSIRVAHNEKLFF. Here the CDR3 DNA reads TGTGCCAGTAGTATTCGAGTAGCCCATAATGAAAAACTGTTTTTT.

This clone was seen once. The J gene is TRBJ2-5, the V gene TRBV10-3; 8 nucleotides agree with TRBD1. V was clipped by 5 bases and J by 5 bases; unmatched bases: 10. The CDR3 runs 15 residues. Germline V gene lookup returns CDR1 ENHRY and CDR2 SYGVKD. The CDR3 DNA reads TGTGCCATCAGTTCCGCCAGGGGGCGCGAGGAGACCCAGTACTTC. This codes for CAISSARGREETQYF.

The chain is built from TRBV7-8 and TRBJ2-5; TRBD2 agrees at 7 bases. From germline, CDR1 is SGHVS and CDR2 FQNEAQ. Trimming took 11 bases from V and 1 from J; bases not matched to a gene: 7. The CDR3 is made up of 13 amino acids. The CDR3 protein is CAEGGTPQETQYF. DNA of the CDR3: TGTGCCGAGGGAGGGACCCCCCAAGAGACCCAGTACTTC.

A note on this clone: The junction differs from germline at one of its ends, possibly a read error. This sequence joins TRBV7-9 and TRBJ1-1; the D gene is possibly TRBD1 (6 bases). The CDR3 is 17 residues long. Germline CDR1 and CDR2: SEHNR and FQNEAQ (reference sequence). The CDR3 region has the DNA TGTGCCAGCAGCTTAGGGGGCTTCGGGACATCGAACGCTGAAGCTTTCTTT. This gives the protein CASSLGGFGTSNAEAFF.

This rearrangement joins TRBV6-1 to TRBJ1-1; a weak D match, TRBD1 (6 bases). Germline-derived CDR1 and CDR2 are MNHNS and SASEGT. This CDR3 is 15 amino acids long. V was pared by 6 bases and J by 5 bases, with 19 bases between. CDR3 sequence: CASRFTWGGDTEAFF. The CDR3 DNA is TGTGCCAGCAGGTTCACATGGGGGGGCGATACTGAAGCTTTCTTT.

The chain links TRBV6-1 to TRBJ1-2; D is unclear. The CDR3 consists of 12 residues. V was pared by 2 bases and J by 4 bases, with 5 bases between. Germline assignment: CDR1 MNHNS and CDR2 SASEGT. The CDR3 sequence is CASSETVYGYTF. CDR3 DNA: TGTGCCAGCAGTGAAACCGTCTATGGCTACACCTTC.